This TCR beta chain was sequenced in a study of shared clonotypes between healthy human individuals. Study background: There were three CD4 naive, three CD4 memory, two CD8 naive and one CD8 memory plates per donor.

CD45RO negativity and positive selection for CCR7 defined naive CD8 cells, a population that excluded terminally differentiated effector memory CD45RA+ cells. Measured with immunoSEQ multiplex PCR; TCRdb has only the in-frame clones, and not every one. Of about 1,900,000 clones in the sample, approximately 94% were seen once. The receptor comes from a man between 18 and 29 years old in good health. Sequences were obtained from naive CD8+ T cells sorted from blood.

CDR3 sequence reads: CASSEPLEQGAPGNQPQHF. The CDR3 coding sequence is TGCGCCAGCAGTGAGCCGCTTGAGCAGGGGGCGCCGGGCAATCAGCCCCAGCATTTT. The chain uses TRBV10-2 and TRBJ1-5; 8 nucleotides line up with TRBD1. Germline V gene data show CDR1 as WSHSY and CDR2 as SAAADI. After removal of 2 bases from V and 2 bases from J, the junction contained 14 bases not matched to a gene. This CDR3 region has 19 residues.